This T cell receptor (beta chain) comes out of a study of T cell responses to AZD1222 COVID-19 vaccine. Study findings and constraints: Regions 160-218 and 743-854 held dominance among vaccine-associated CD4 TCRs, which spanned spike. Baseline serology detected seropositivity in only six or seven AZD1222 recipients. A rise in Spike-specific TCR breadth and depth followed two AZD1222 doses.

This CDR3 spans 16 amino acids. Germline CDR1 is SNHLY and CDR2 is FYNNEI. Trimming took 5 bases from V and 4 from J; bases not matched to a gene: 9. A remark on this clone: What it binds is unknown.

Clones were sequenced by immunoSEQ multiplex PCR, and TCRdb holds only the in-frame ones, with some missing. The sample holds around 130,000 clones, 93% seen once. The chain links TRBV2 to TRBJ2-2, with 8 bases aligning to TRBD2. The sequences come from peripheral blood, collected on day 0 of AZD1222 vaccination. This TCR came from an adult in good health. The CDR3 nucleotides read TGTGCCAGCAGTCCGGGCGGGAGGCTGGGCACCGGGGAGCTGTTTTTT. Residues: CASSPGGRLGTGELFF.